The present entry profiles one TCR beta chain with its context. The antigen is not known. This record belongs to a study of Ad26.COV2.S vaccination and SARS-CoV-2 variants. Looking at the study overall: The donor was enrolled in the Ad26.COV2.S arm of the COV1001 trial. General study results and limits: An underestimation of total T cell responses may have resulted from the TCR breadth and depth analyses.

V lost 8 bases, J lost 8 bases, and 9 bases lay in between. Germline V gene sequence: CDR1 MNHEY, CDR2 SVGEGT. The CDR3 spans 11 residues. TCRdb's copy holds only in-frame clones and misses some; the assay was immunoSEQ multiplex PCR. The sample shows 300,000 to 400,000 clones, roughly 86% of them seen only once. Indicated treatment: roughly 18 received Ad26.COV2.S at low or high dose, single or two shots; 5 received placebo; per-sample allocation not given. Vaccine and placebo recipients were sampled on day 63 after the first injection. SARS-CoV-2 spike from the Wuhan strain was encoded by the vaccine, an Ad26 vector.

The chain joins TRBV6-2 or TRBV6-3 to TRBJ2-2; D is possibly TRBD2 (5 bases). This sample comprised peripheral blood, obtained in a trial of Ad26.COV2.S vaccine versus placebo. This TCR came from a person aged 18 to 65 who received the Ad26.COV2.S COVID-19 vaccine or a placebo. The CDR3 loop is CASGRGGELFF. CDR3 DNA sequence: TGTGCCAGCGGCCGGGGTGGGGAGCTGTTTTTT.